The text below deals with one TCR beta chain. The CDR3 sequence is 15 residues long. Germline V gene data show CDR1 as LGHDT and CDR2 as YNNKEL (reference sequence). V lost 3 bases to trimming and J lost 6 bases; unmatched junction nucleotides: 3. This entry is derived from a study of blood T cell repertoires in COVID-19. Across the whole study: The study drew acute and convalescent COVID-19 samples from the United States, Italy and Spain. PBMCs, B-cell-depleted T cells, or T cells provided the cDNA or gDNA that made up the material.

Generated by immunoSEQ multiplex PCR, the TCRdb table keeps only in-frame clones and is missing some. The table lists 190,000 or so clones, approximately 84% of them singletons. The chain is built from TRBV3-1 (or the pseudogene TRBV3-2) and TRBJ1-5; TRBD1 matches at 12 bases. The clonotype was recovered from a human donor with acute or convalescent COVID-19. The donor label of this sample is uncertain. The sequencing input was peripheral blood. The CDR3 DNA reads TGTGCCAGCAGCCACGGGACAGGGGGCATTCAGCCCCAGCATTTT. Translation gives CASSHGTGGIQPQHF.